This T cell receptor (beta chain) was captured by sequencing in a study of cytomegalovirus exposure and HLA in healthy donors. Regarding this clone: Its antigen remains unidentified.

Points from the study as a whole: The analysis excluded some indistinguishable V segments, including TRBV6-2 and TRBV6-3. Judged likely to be a sequencing artifact was a cluster of highly shared sequence variants. According to a later analysis, most TCR beta chains associated with CMV appeared HLA-restricted. Follow-up analysis seemed to connect common viral pathogens with several of the most significant clusters identified.

This PCR relied on a set of 60 Vbeta primers and 13 Jbeta primers. The table came from immunoSEQ multiplex PCR; TCRdb's copy has only in-frame clones and leaves some out. The data hold under 200,000 clones, with less than 90% observed a single time. The V and J ends lost 5 bases and 11 bases, in that order; junction bases with no gene match: 14. The CDR3 covers 15 residues. Looked up from germline, CDR1 is SEHNR and CDR2 is FQNEAQ (reference sequence). This TCR came from a boy aged 5 to 17 in good health and CMV-seronegative. The sequenced material came from PBMCs. The chain joins TRBV7-9 to TRBJ1-4; 7 bases line up with TRBD1. CDR3 sequence (DNA): TGTGCCAGCAGCCCCGGGACAGCACCGAGAGTTAAACTGTTTTTT. Protein sequence: CASSPGTAPRVKLFF. The full variable domain, in which reference TRBV7-9 and TRBJ1-4 provide the parts outside the CDR3, is DTGVSQNPRHKITKRGQNVTFRCDPISEHNRLYWYRQTLGQGPEFLTYFQNEAQLEKSRLLSDRFSAERPKGSFSTLEIQRTEQGDSAMYLCASSPGTAPRVKLFFGSGTQLSVL.